The source of this TCR beta chain is a study of shared clonotypes between healthy human individuals. At the level of the study: In total, the donors were two women and three men aged 18 to 49.

Findings and limits, study-wide: Non-shared clonotypes were found to have lower generation probabilities than the clonotypes that were shared by all four of the sorted-subset donors. Across subsets, estimated richness was generally greater for naive than for memory populations.

Germline V CDR1 and CDR2: MNHEY, SVGAGI. This CDR3 has 13 amino acids. The V and J ends lost 0 bases and 11 bases respectively, with 14 bases between them. In regard to this clone: Its antigen is unidentified.

In the original analysis: Without quality scores, immunoSEQ junctional reads could not be filtered like full-length reads. The protocol was immunoSEQ multiplex PCR, while the TCRdb copy is restricted to in-frame clones and leaves out a portion. V and J calls and clone size are copied from that table; D and trimming were computed from the DNA. The table lists around 2.1 million clones, roughly 91% of them singletons. The naive CD8 fraction comprised CD45RO-negative cells positively selected for CCR7 and excluded terminally differentiated effector memory CD45RA+ cells. The sequence derives from a man between 18 and 29 years old in good health. Some clones in this sample may be carry-over from other donors' samples. The V gene is TRBV6-5, the J gene TRBJ2-7, with D tentatively TRBD1 (6 bases). The sequenced sample was naive CD8+ T cells from PBMCs. CDR3 in DNA: TGTGCCAGCAGTTACTCGATGGGTTCAGGGGAGTACTTC. Translating it yields CASSYSMGSGEYF.